The T cell receptor beta chain under discussion was sequenced for a study of T cells expressing NK-cell markers. For the study at large: Sorted CD3+CD56+NKG2C+, CD3+CD56+NKG2C- and CD3+CD56-NKG2C+ T cells provided the TCR beta repertoires. Out of eight donors sequenced, seven tested HCMV-seropositive and the remaining one seronegative.

From the 5' RACE reads, TCRdb lists one entry per CDR3 protein and no DNA. The specimen's table records roughly 390,000 distinct CDR3 sequences. The CDR3 is 15 amino acids. Germline V gives CDR1 LGHDT, CDR2 YNNKEL (reference sequence). Material: blood T cells: a sorted CD56 or NKG2C T cell subset, CD4+ or CD8+ T cells, or bulk PBMC T cells (not recorded which). This clonotype was obtained from a man aged 18-70 years in good health. V usage is TRBV3-1 and J usage is TRBJ2-6; as DNA is missing, the TRBD1 call by TCRdb cannot be tested. The CDR3 spells CASSSHRAGANVLTF.